This TCR beta chain was captured in a study of tumor and adjacent non-tumor tissue in lung cancer. Study at large: The patients, 10 men and roughly 5 women, were roughly 30 to 80 with stage I to III disease. Approximately 4 million productive TCRbeta reads were obtained per sample on average.

RNA was extracted from bulk tissue without any cell sorting. Remarks on this clonotype: A read error may be the cause here, since a much bigger clone is one base away.

TCRbeta libraries were built with three rounds of nested PCR, modified from ARM-PCR. TCRdb called the multiplex PCR reads again in MiXCR, with one record for every CDR3 protein. The sample includes about 75,000 distinct CDR3 sequences, roughly 80% of them seen just once. Sequenced: lung tumor tissue. The source is a woman aged 45-59 years with non-small cell lung cancer.

The CDR3 region is CASLQGFIGDTEAFF. The CDR3 region has the DNA TGCGCCAGCCTACAGGGCTTCATAGGGGACACTGAAGCTTTCTTT. J is TRBJ1-1 and V is TRBV5-1; D might be TRBD1 (6 bases). The CDR3 runs to 15 residues. CDR1 and CDR2 (germline): SGHRS, YFSETQ. Trimming took 7 bases from V and 3 from J, leaving 19 bases between them.